These 3 T cell receptor beta chains were all obtained from the same sample, sequenced in a study of radiotherapy plus CTLA-4 blockade in lung cancer. The data were produced by immunoSEQ multiplex PCR, yet TCRdb's version contains in-frame clones alone and is incomplete. Among around 80,000 clones listed, 84% were seen once. Material: peripheral blood, obtained from a patient treated with radiotherapy plus ipilimumab. Receptor source: a human donor with non-small cell lung cancer who had stable disease on radiotherapy plus ipilimumab.

A word on this clone: The same CDR3 also results from other DNA sequences found in this sample. This chain connects TRBV2 to TRBJ2-1; 14 nucleotides match TRBD2. The germline gives CDR1 SNHLY, CDR2 FYNNEI. CDR3 length: 14 residues. Trimming cost V 7 bases and J 7 bases; bases outside gene matches: 3. The CDR3, as DNA: TGTGCCAGCAAAGGACTAGCGGGGGGTAATGAGCAGTTCTTC. It is translated as CASKGLAGGNEQFF.

In this sample, this clone turned up once. The chain combines TRBV11-2 with TRBJ2-7, with D maybe TRBD2 (7 bases). The CDR3 extends over 16 amino acids. Deletions cut 0 bases from V and 5 bases from J, with 17 bases between. CDR1 SGHAT and CDR2 FQNNGV come from the germline V gene. In DNA, the CDR3 is TGTGCCAGCAGCTTAGAACACGGGGGGCGAAATCACGAGCAGTACTTC. As protein: CASSLEHGGRNHEQYF.

This chain links TRBV6-1 with TRBJ1-3, with D possibly TRBD1 on 6 matching bases. The CDR3 has 17 amino acids. Looked up from germline, CDR1 is MNHNS and CDR2 is SASEGT. V gave up 3 bases and J gave up 4 bases, with 19 bases separating them. In DNA, the CDR3 is TGTGCCAGCAGTGATAGACCCTGGGACATATTAGGAAACACCATATATTTT. Protein: CASSDRPWDILGNTIYF.